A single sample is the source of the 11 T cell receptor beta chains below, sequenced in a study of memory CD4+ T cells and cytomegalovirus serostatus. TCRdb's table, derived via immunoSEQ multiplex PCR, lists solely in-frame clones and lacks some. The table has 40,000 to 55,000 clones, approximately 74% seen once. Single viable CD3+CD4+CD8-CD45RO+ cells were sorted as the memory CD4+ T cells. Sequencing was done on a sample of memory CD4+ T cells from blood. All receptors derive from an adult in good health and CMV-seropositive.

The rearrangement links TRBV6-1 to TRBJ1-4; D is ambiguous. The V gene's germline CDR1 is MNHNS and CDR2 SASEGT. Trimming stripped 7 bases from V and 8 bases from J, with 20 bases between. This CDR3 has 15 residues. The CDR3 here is CASTQNSVFKEKLFF. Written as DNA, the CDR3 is TGTGCCAGCACCCAAAACAGCGTCTTTAAGGAAAAACTGTTTTTT.

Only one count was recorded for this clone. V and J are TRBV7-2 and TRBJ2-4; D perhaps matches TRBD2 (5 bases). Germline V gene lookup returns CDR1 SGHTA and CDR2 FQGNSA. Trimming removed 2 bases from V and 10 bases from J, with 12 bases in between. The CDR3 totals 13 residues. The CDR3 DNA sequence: TGTGCCAGCAGCTTAACGGGGAACGGAATTCAGTACTTC. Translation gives CASSLTGNGIQYF.

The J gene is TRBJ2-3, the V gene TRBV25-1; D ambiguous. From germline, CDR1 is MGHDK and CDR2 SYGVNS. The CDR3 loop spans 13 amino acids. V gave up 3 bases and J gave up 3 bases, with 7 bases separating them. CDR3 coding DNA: TGTGCCAGCAGTGAGATACCAACAGATACGCAGTATTTT. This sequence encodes CASSEIPTDTQYF. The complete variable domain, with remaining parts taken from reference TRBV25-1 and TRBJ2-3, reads EADIYQTPRYLVIGTGKKITLECSQTMGHDKMYWYQQDPGMELHLIHYSYGVNSTEKGDLSSESTVSRIRTEHFPLTLESARPSHTSQYLCASSEIPTDTQYFGPGTRLTVL.

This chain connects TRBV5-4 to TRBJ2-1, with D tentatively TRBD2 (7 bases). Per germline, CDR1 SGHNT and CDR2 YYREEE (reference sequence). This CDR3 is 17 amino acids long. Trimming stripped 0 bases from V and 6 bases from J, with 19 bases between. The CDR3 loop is CASSLVQGGGPSNEQFF. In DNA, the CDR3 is TGTGCCAGCAGCTTGGTACAGGGCGGGGGTCCCTCCAATGAGCAGTTCTTC.

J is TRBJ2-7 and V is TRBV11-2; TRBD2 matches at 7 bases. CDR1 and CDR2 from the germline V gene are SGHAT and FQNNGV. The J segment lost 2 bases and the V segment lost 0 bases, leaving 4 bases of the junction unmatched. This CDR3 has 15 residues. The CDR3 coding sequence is TGTGCCAGCAGCTTAGATTGGGGGGGTGCCTACGAGCAGTACTTC. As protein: CASSLDWGGAYEQYF.

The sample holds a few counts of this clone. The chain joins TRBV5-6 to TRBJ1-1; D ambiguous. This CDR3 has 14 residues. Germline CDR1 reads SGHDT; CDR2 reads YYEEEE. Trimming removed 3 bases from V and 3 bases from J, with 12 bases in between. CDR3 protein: CASSWGSGYTEAFF. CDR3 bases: TGTGCCAGCAGCTGGGGTTCTGGTTACACTGAAGCTTTCTTT.

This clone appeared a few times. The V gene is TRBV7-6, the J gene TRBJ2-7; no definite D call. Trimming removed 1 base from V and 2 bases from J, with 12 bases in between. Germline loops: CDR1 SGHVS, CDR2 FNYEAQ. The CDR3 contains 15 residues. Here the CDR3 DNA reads TGTGCCAGCAGCTTAGGTAGCCAGGCCGCCTACGAGCAGTACTTC. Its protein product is CASSLGSQAAYEQYF. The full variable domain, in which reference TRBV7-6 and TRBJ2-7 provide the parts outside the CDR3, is GAGVSQSPRYKVTKRGQDVALRCDPISGHVSLYWYRQALGQGPEFLTYFNYEAQQDKSGLPNDRFSAERPEGSISTLTIQRTEQRDSAMYRCASSLGSQAAYEQYFGPGTRLTVT.

CDR3 sequence: CASSIDRGQTDTQYF. DNA for the CDR3: TGTGCCAGTAGTATCGACAGGGGACAAACAGATACGCAGTATTTT. The chain uses TRBV19 and TRBJ2-3, with 8 positions matching TRBD1. V was clipped by 3 bases and J by 3 bases; unmatched bases: 5. The germline CDR1 and CDR2 sequences are LNHDA and SQIVND (reference sequence). The CDR3 sequence is 15 residues long.

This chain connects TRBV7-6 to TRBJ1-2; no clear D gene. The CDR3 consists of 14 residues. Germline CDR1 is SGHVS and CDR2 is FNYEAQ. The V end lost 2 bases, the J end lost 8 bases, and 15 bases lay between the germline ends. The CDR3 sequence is CASSLKQDSEGYTF. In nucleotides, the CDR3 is TGTGCCAGCAGCTTAAAACAAGACTCGGAAGGCTACACCTTC. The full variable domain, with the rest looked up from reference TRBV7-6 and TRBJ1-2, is GAGVSQSPRYKVTKRGQDVALRCDPISGHVSLYWYRQALGQGPEFLTYFNYEAQQDKSGLPNDRFSAERPEGSISTLTIQRTEQRDSAMYRCASSLKQDSEGYTFGSGTRLTVV.

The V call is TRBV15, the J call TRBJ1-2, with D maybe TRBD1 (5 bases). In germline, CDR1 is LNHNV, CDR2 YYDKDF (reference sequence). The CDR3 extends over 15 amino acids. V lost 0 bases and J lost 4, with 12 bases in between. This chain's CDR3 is CATSRDPTATYGYTF. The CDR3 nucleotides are TGTGCCACCAGCAGAGACCCGACAGCCACCTATGGCTACACCTTC.

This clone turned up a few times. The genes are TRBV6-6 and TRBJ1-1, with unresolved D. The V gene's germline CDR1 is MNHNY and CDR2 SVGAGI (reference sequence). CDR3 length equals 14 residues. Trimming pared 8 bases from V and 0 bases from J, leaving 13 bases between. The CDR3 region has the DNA TGTGCCAGCGGTGAGGTTCTAATGAACACTGAAGCTTTCTTT. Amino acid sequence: CASGEVLMNTEAFF.